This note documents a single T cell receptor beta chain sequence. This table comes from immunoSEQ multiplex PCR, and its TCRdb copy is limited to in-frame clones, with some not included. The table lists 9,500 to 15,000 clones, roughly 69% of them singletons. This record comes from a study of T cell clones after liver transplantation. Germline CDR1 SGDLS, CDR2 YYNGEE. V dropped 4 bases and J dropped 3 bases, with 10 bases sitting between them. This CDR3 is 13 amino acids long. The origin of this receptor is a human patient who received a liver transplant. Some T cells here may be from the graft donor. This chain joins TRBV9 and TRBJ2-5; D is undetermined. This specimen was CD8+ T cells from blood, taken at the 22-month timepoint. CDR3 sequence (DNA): TGTGCCAGCAGCTCCATAGGGAAAGAGACCCAGTACTTC. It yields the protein CASSSIGKETQYF.